The next 15 T cell receptor beta chains were all read from a single sample in a study of T-cell reconstitution after alpha-beta-depleted transplantation in children. Preparation of the TCRbeta library used unique molecular identifiers. TCRdb independently ran MiXCR on the PCR reads; one entry per CDR3 protein. The sample lists under 400,000 distinct CDR3 sequences, around 25% occurring once. Sequencing used PBMCs, mostly from graft donor cells, obtained 180 days after TCRalphabeta/CD19-depleted stem cell transplant. These receptor sequences come from a male patient under 18 who had a stem cell transplant for acute lymphoblastic leukemia, so the T cells may come from the graft donor.

This clonotype occurred a few times. The chain combines TRBV7-9 with TRBJ1-2; D is possibly TRBD1 (5 bases). The ends were cut back, 1 base at V and 13 bases at J, with 10 bases in the middle. CDR3 length equals 11 residues. CDR1 is SEHNR, CDR2 FQNEAQ, per germline (reference sequence). Here the CDR3 DNA reads TGTGCCAGCAGCTTAGTGGGGCCAGCCACCTTC. Its protein is CASSLVGPATF. The whole variable domain, filled in from reference TRBV7-9 and TRBJ1-2, reads DTGVSQNPRHKITKRGQNVTFRCDPISEHNRLYWYRQTLGQGPEFLTYFQNEAQLEKSRLLSDRFSAERPKGSFSTLEIQRTEQGDSAMYLCASSLVGPATFGSGTRLTVV.

This clonotype was detected only a few times. The chain has TRBV12-5 and TRBJ2-1, with 10 bases fitting TRBD2. Trimming at V came to 8 bases and at J to 5 bases, leaving 21 bases not matched to a gene. The CDR3 sequence is 19 residues long. CDR1 is LGHNT and CDR2 is FRNRAP in the germline V gene. The CDR3 region has the DNA TGTGCTAGTCCCCCGGGGGGACTAGCGCCCTCAGTAAGTGACAATGAGCAGTTCTTC. It is translated as CASPPGGLAPSVSDNEQFF.

This clonotype was seen more than once but under ten times. The rearrangement links TRBV4-1 to TRBJ1-5; perhaps TRBD1 as D (5 bases). V gave up 2 bases and J gave up 5 bases, with 16 bases separating them. Germline lookup yields CDR1 MGHRA and CDR2 YSYEKL. The CDR3 is 16 amino acids. The CDR3 sequence: CASSQRQRGDHQPQHF. The CDR3 nucleotides are TGCGCCAGCAGCCAACGACAGAGGGGCGATCATCAGCCCCAGCATTTT.

In its sample, this clonotype was seen a few times. The genes are TRBV4-1 and TRBJ1-1; no definite D call. V lost 5 bases and J 4 bases, leaving 17 bases between the germline ends. The CDR3 is 15 residues long. Germline V lookup: CDR1 MGHRA, CDR2 YSYEKL. CDR3 sequence: CASSSKGHLGTEAFF. CDR3 bases: TGCGCCAGCAGCTCGAAGGGTCACTTGGGCACTGAAGCTTTCTTT.

This clonotype has more than one count but fewer than ten. The chain couples TRBV9 to TRBJ2-5, with 7 bases identical to TRBD2. V shed 1 base, J shed 5 bases, and the junction held 5 bases outside the gene matches. The CDR3 consists of 14 residues. Germline lookup yields CDR1 SGDLS and CDR2 YYNGEE. In DNA form, the CDR3 reads TGTGCCAGCAGCGTACTGGGAGGGGTCGAGACCCAGTACTTC. Translation gives CASSVLGGVETQYF.

The chain couples TRBV9 to TRBJ2-7; D uncertain. Trimming removed 0 bases from V and 3 bases from J, with 10 bases in between. Germline CDR1 is SGDLS and CDR2 is YYNGEE. The CDR3 length is 14 residues. In DNA form, the CDR3 reads TGTGCCAGCAGCGTAGGCGCGTATGACTACGAGCAGTACTTC. This gives the protein CASSVGAYDYEQYF.

The chain couples TRBV7-9 to TRBJ2-1; 12 nucleotides match TRBD2. Losses at the gene ends were 6 bases for V and 4 bases for J; bases not matched to a gene: 7. In germline, CDR1 is SEHNR, CDR2 FQNEAQ (reference sequence). CDR3 length: 16 residues. DNA for the CDR3: TGTGCCAGCAGAATAGGTACTAGCGGGAGGTACAATGAGCAGTTCTTC. Translating it yields CASRIGTSGRYNEQFF.

Only one count was recorded for this clonotype. The rearrangement joins TRBV6-2 or TRBV6-3 to TRBJ1-5; 8 bases line up with TRBD1. V lost 2 bases to trimming and J lost 5 bases; unmatched junction nucleotides: 11. The germline V gene encodes CDR1 MNHEY and CDR2 SVGEGT. This CDR3 comprises 17 residues. For the CDR3, the DNA is TGTGCCAGCAGTTACCCACTCGGAACAGGGGGGGATCAGCCCCAGCATTTT. Its translation: CASSYPLGTGGDQPQHF.

The chain employs TRBV28 and TRBJ1-1; the D gene is possibly TRBD1 (6 bases). The CDR3 covers 14 residues. The ends were cut back, 5 bases at V and 1 base at J, with 11 bases in the middle. CDR1 is MDHEN, CDR2 SYDVKM, per germline. The CDR3 DNA sequence: TGTGCCAGCAGTCCTCCGGGACAGAACACTGAAGCTTTCTTT. Amino acids: CASSPPGQNTEAFF.

This sequence joins TRBV4-1 and TRBJ1-5, with D maybe TRBD1 (5 bases). V was shortened by 1 base and J by 7 bases, with 11 bases between the two germline ends. Per germline, CDR1 MGHRA and CDR2 YSYEKL. The CDR3 extends over 14 amino acids. This chain's CDR3 is CASSQVSRVQPQHF. DNA for the CDR3: TGCGCCAGCAGCCAAGTAAGCAGGGTACAGCCCCAGCATTTT.

There are a few counts of this clonotype. The genes are TRBV18 and TRBJ2-3; tentative D call: TRBD2 (6 bases). The length of the CDR3 is 14 residues. In germline, CDR1 is KGHSH, CDR2 LQKENI. Trimming removed 2 bases at V and 3 bases at J, with 9 bases between. This CDR3 is CASSPNRGTDTQYF. The CDR3 nucleotides are TGTGCCAGCTCACCAAACCGGGGGACAGATACGCAGTATTTT.

This clonotype has more than one count but fewer than ten. The chain couples TRBV4-2 to TRBJ2-5; 10 bases match TRBD2. The CDR3 extends over 16 amino acids. Germline-derived CDR1 and CDR2 are LGHNA and YNFKEQ. The V gene end was trimmed by 1 base and the J gene end by 4 bases; junction bases not matched to a gene: 6. The CDR3 nucleotides are TGTGCCAGCAGCCAAGGGACTAGCGGTATGGGAGAGACCCAGTACTTC. Translating it yields CASSQGTSGMGETQYF.

This clonotype was found a few times. This chain connects TRBV5-1 to TRBJ2-2; D tentatively fits TRBD1 or TRBD2 (5 bases each). Trimming took 4 bases from V and 2 from J, leaving 15 bases between them. The CDR3 sequence is 16 residues long. The germline V gene encodes CDR1 SGHRS and CDR2 YFSETQ. The CDR3 DNA is TGCGCCAGCAGCGAGGGGACGAGTTATAACACCGGGGAGCTGTTTTTT. Translating it yields CASSEGTSYNTGELFF.

This chain uses TRBV7-8 with TRBJ2-3; D gene ambiguous. The CDR3 consists of 15 residues. Germline V gives CDR1 SGHVS, CDR2 FQNEAQ. V dropped 7 bases and J dropped 2 bases, with 16 bases sitting between them. This CDR3 reads CASTKYRPLTDTQYF. In DNA, the CDR3 is TGTGCCAGCACCAAATACCGTCCCCTCACAGATACGCAGTATTTT.

The chain links TRBV7-2 to TRBJ1-2; D not resolved. V lost 5 bases and J 14 bases, leaving 12 bases between the germline ends. This CDR3 region has 10 residues. The V gene's germline CDR1 is SGHTA and CDR2 FQGNSA. Here the CDR3 reads CASSPFLGTF. CDR3 nucleotide sequence: TGTGCCAGCAGCCCCTTTTTAGGAACCTTC.